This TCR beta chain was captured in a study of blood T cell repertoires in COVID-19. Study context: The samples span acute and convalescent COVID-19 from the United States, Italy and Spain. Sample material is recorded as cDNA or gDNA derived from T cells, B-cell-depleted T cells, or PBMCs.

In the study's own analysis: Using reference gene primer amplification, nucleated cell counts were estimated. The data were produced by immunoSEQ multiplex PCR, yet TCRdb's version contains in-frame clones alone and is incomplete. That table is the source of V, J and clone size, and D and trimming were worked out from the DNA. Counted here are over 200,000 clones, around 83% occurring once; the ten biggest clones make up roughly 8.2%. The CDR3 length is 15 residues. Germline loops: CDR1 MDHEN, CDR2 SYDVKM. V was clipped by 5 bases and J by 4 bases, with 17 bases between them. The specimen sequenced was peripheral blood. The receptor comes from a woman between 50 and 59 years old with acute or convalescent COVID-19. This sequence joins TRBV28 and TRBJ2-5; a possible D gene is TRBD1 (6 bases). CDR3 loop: CASSLGQLSGETQYF. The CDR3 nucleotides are TGTGCCAGCAGTCTGGGACAACTAAGTGGAGAGACCCAGTACTTC.